The 24 T cell receptor beta chains in this list originate from one sample, sequenced in a study of blood T cell repertoires in COVID-19. Clones were sequenced by immunoSEQ multiplex PCR, and TCRdb holds only the in-frame ones, with some missing. The repertoire holds around 500,000 clones, approximately 88% seen once, with less than 2% in the top ten. Sequencing used PBMCs or T cells enriched from blood (not recorded which). These receptors were obtained from a woman aged 40 to 55 who had recovered from COVID-19.

The genes are TRBV19 and TRBJ2-3, with a tentative D call TRBD1 (6 bases). V lost 4 bases and J lost 4, with 12 bases in between. CDR3 length: 14 amino acids. Germline CDR1 reads LNHDA; CDR2 reads SQIVND (reference sequence). CDR3 amino acids: CASSTREGADTQYF. CDR3 DNA: TGTGCCAGTAGTACCCGTGAGGGGGCAGATACGCAGTATTTT. Based on the CDR3 plus reference TRBV19 and TRBJ2-3, the full variable domain is DGGITQSPKYLFRKEGQNVTLSCEQNLNHDAMYWYRQDPGQGLRLIYYSQIVNDFQKGDIAEGYSVSREKKESFPLTVTSAQKNPTAFYLCASSTREGADTQYFGPGTRLTVL.

V usage is TRBV2 and J usage is TRBJ2-7; D ambiguous. Germline CDR1 reads SNHLY; CDR2 reads FYNNEI. The CDR3 is 14 amino acids. Trimming pared 1 base from V and 4 bases from J, leaving 11 bases between. The DNA for the CDR3 is TGTGCCAGCAGTGAAGGCCAGGCCCCTTACGAGCAGTACTTC. This sequence encodes CASSEGQAPYEQYF.

The chain links TRBV7-9 to TRBJ1-3; 8 nucleotides align to TRBD1. This CDR3 comprises 14 residues. V dropped 5 bases and J dropped 9; count of bases not matched to a gene: 9. From germline, CDR1 is SEHNR and CDR2 FQNEAQ (reference sequence). The CDR3 here is CASSATGVSRTIYF. CDR3 in DNA: TGTGCCAGCAGCGCGACAGGGGTCTCTCGCACCATATATTTT.

The chain joins TRBV18 to TRBJ2-2; 10 bases agree with TRBD2. Looked up from germline, CDR1 is KGHSH and CDR2 is LQKENI. The CDR3 has 15 amino acids. V gave up 6 bases and J gave up 3 bases; unmatched junction bases: 4. The CDR3 nucleotides read TGTGCCAGCTCTTCTAGCGGGAGTGACACCGGGGAGCTGTTTTTT. It specifies CASSSSGSDTGELFF.

The V gene is TRBV6-5, the J gene TRBJ1-6; TRBD1 matches at 7 bases. Losses at the gene ends were 7 bases for V and 6 bases for J; bases not matched to a gene: 9. Germline V gene lookup returns CDR1 MNHEY and CDR2 SVGAGI. The CDR3 spans 15 residues. DNA of the CDR3: TGTGCCAGCAACCCGACAGGGTTGGGTAATTCACCCCTCCACTTT. Amino acids: CASNPTGLGNSPLHF.

This rearrangement joins TRBV24-1 to TRBJ2-7; 11 positions match TRBD1. After removal of 3 bases from V and 0 bases from J, the junction contained 15 bases not matched to a gene. Germline V lookup: CDR1 KGHDR, CDR2 SFDVKD. The CDR3 consists of 20 residues. CDR3 DNA: TGTGCCACCAGTGATGTCACCGGGACAGGGGGTTTTATCCTCTCCTACGAGCAGTACTTC. Residues: CATSDVTGTGGFILSYEQYF.

The chain has TRBV11-3 and TRBJ2-1, with TRBD2 matching 8 bases. V was pared by 5 bases and J by 3 bases, with 6 bases of the junction left unmatched. The length of the CDR3 is 15 residues. In germline, CDR1 is SGHNT, CDR2 YENEEA. CDR3 region: CASSVRTSSYNEQFF. For the CDR3, the DNA is TGTGCCAGCAGCGTCAGGACTAGCAGCTACAATGAGCAGTTCTTC.

The chain joins TRBV30 to TRBJ2-7, with D perhaps matching TRBD2 (6 bases). The ends were cut back, 0 bases at V and 2 bases at J, with 8 bases in the middle. Germline CDR1 and CDR2: GTSNPN and SVGIG (reference sequence). The CDR3 contains 13 residues. CDR3 in DNA: TGTGCCTGGAGTGTGGGGGGTCCCTACGAGCAGTACTTC. Amino acid sequence: CAWSVGGPYEQYF.

CDR3 nucleotides: TGTGCCAGCAGTTGGGACAGAGGGTACGAGCAGTACTTC. This sequence encodes CASSWDRGYEQYF. This chain joins TRBV27 and TRBJ2-7; 7 bases map to TRBD1. The CDR3 extends over 13 amino acids. V was pared by 4 bases and J by 4 bases, with 4 bases of the junction left unmatched. Germline-derived CDR1 and CDR2 are MNHEY and SMNVEV (reference sequence).

Concerning this clone: This specimen includes other DNA sequences encoding the same CDR3. CDR3 sequence: CASSLDRANTEAFF. The CDR3 bases are TGCGCCAGCAGCTTGGACAGAGCTAACACTGAAGCTTTCTTT. The chain combines TRBV5-1 with TRBJ1-1, with D unclear. V lost 0 bases, J lost 2 bases, and 8 bases lay in between. CDR3 length: 14 amino acids. Per the germline V gene, CDR1 is SGHRS and CDR2 is YFSETQ.

The V gene is TRBV27, the J gene TRBJ2-7, with 9 bases matching TRBD1. The V and J ends lost 5 bases and 3 bases, in that order; junction bases with no gene match: 11. Germline values: CDR1 MNHEY, CDR2 SMNVEV (reference sequence). The CDR3 spans 16 residues. The CDR3 loop reads CASSPTRQGGIYEQYF. The CDR3 DNA follows: TGTGCCAGCAGTCCGACCCGACAGGGGGGTATCTACGAGCAGTACTTC.

The rearrangement uses TRBV4-3 and TRBJ1-6, with 9 bases that match TRBD1. V dropped 2 bases and J dropped 10; count of bases not matched to a gene: 9. From germline, CDR1 is LGHNA and CDR2 YSLEER. The CDR3 runs 16 residues. The CDR3 DNA is TGCGCCAGCAGCCAAACTTGGACAGGGGTTTACTCACCCCTCCACTTT. Amino acids: CASSQTWTGVYSPLHF.

The V call is TRBV11-2, the J call TRBJ2-3, with 10 positions matching TRBD2. The V segment lost 1 base and the J segment 4 bases; nucleotides outside the gene matches: 8. The CDR3 loop spans 17 amino acids. Germline CDR1 SGHAT, CDR2 FQNNGV. As DNA, the CDR3 is TGTGCCAGCAGCTTAGGCCGCCGACTAGCGGGTGCAGATACGCAGTATTTT. Its translation: CASSLGRRLAGADTQYF.

CDR3 DNA: TGTGCCAGCAGCTTGAACCGCGGGGTCGGCTACACCTTC. Its protein is CASSLNRGVGYTF. The rearrangement uses TRBV5-4 and TRBJ1-2; D not resolved. Germline-derived CDR1 and CDR2 are SGHNT and YYREEE (reference sequence). The CDR3 runs to 13 residues. V was clipped by 1 base and J by 8 bases, with 12 bases between them.

The V gene is TRBV5-1, the J gene TRBJ2-3; 9 bases are shared with TRBD2. V gave up 2 bases and J gave up 6 bases; unmatched junction bases: 13. Looked up from germline, CDR1 is SGHRS and CDR2 is YFSETQ. The CDR3 is 17 amino acids. CDR3 sequence (DNA): TGCGCCAGCAGCTTACCTAGCGGGATCCTGACATTGGATACGCAGTATTTT. It encodes CASSLPSGILTLDTQYF.

The genes are TRBV10-2 and TRBJ2-1; 7 bases are shared with TRBD1. V lost 3 bases, J lost 7 bases, and 9 bases stayed unmatched. CDR1 and CDR2 from the germline V gene are WSHSY and SAAADI. CDR3 length: 15 residues. This CDR3 is CASSDPGTASNEQFF. The CDR3 coding sequence is TGCGCCAGCAGTGACCCCGGGACAGCTTCGAATGAGCAGTTCTTC.

The rearrangement uses TRBV30 and TRBJ2-3; D uncertain. Trimming left V 1 base short and J 0 bases short, with 8 bases between. Germline V lookup: CDR1 GTSNPN, CDR2 SVGIG (reference sequence). The length of the CDR3 is 14 residues. In nucleotides, the CDR3 is TGTGCCTGGAGTGAATGGGCCAGCACAGATACGCAGTATTTT. This gives the protein CAWSEWASTDTQYF.

The gene calls are TRBV3-1 (or the pseudogene TRBV3-2) and TRBJ2-7; D gene ambiguous. Trimming removed 1 base at V and 3 bases at J, with 13 bases between. The CDR3 covers 15 residues. Germline CDR1 is LGHDT and CDR2 is YNNKEL (reference sequence). The CDR3 DNA is TGTGCCAGCAGCCAAGGGGCTTATGAAAGCTACGAGCAGTACTTC. Its translation is CASSQGAYESYEQYF.

The V call is TRBV11-3, the J call TRBJ1-1; D perhaps matches TRBD1 (5 bases). The V gene's germline CDR1 is SGHNT and CDR2 YENEEA. V lost 3 bases, J lost 8 bases, and 10 bases lay in between. This CDR3 is built from 12 residues. The CDR3 spells CASSLNGQEAFF. CDR3 sequence (DNA): TGTGCCAGCAGCTTGAATGGACAAGAAGCTTTCTTT.

The J gene is TRBJ2-7, the V gene TRBV6-2 or TRBV6-3; 9 nucleotides agree with TRBD2. CDR1 is MNHEY, CDR2 SVGEGT, per germline. This CDR3 is built from 14 residues. J gave up 7 bases and V 8 bases, and 12 bases lay outside the gene matches. In DNA form, the CDR3 reads TGTGCCAGCCGCCGGCGGGAGGGCCTGGATGAGCAGTACTTC. As protein: CASRRREGLDEQYF.

The gene calls are TRBV5-4 and TRBJ2-2, with 12 bases fitting TRBD2. Per germline, CDR1 SGHNT and CDR2 YYREEE (reference sequence). V shed 0 bases and J 5 bases; nucleotides not matched to a gene: 2. CDR3 length: 16 amino acids. Here the CDR3 reads CASSLGGTSGTGELFF. The CDR3 nucleotides read TGTGCCAGCAGCTTGGGAGGGACTAGCGGGACCGGGGAGCTGTTTTTT.

In the case of this clone: This specimen includes other DNA sequences encoding the same CDR3. J is TRBJ1-3 and V is TRBV5-4, with 7 bases that match TRBD1. This CDR3 has 15 residues. With 0 bases clipped from V and 2 bases from J, the junction kept 2 bases outside the gene matches. Germline CDR1 reads SGHNT; CDR2 reads YYREEE (reference sequence). Here the CDR3 reads CASSLGGTAGNTIYF. In DNA form, the CDR3 reads TGTGCCAGCAGCTTGGGCGGGACAGCTGGAAACACCATATATTTT.

The chain joins TRBV7-9 to TRBJ2-3; 8 nucleotides line up with TRBD2. Germline V gene data show CDR1 as SEHNR and CDR2 as FQNEAQ (reference sequence). This CDR3 is 16 amino acids long. The V and J ends lost 2 bases and 3 bases, in that order; junction bases with no gene match: 7. CDR3 protein: CASSLPPGGVTDTQYF. The CDR3 DNA is TGTGCCAGCAGCTTACCCCCCGGGGGGGTGACAGATACGCAGTATTTT.

The rearrangement joins TRBV5-1 to TRBJ1-2, with 8 bases matching TRBD1. Germline trimming cut 0 bases from V and 3 bases from J; bases unmatched to any gene: 1. The CDR3 sequence is 14 residues long. Germline V gene sequence: CDR1 SGHRS, CDR2 YFSETQ. CDR3 residues: CASSLAQGDYGYTF. The CDR3 bases are TGCGCCAGCAGCTTGGCACAGGGGGACTATGGCTACACCTTC.